Sequencing of this TCR beta chain was carried out in a study of PD-1 blockade in classical Hodgkin lymphoma. Overall study: The patients were dosed with nivolumab 3 mg/kg, infused intravenously every 2 weeks. Study conclusions and caveats: Reports indicated that newly diagnosed patients had lower baseline TCR diversity than healthy donors did. Compared with baseline, CD4+ but not CD8+ TCR diversity had risen significantly by C4D1. Newly diagnosed patients and complete responders had comparable diversity at baseline.

The CDR3 has 18 residues. Germline values: CDR1 LNHDA, CDR2 SQIVND (reference sequence). The J segment lost 1 base and the V segment lost 3 bases, leaving 9 bases of the junction unmatched. As regards this clone: What it binds is not known.

Every one of the patients relapsed after autologous stem cell transplantation (brentuximab vedotin exposure was variable). TCRdb's copy holds only in-frame clones and misses some; the assay was immunoSEQ multiplex PCR. The table has around 23,000 clones, about four fifths seen once. The sequencing here drew on peripheral blood mononuclear cells (PBMCs), taken before the second cycle of nivolumab. This sequence was found in a human donor with classical Hodgkin lymphoma. This chain connects TRBV19 to TRBJ1-1, with TRBD1 identical over 12 bases. In DNA form, the CDR3 reads TGTGCCAGTAGTATCCTAACCCGGGACAGGGGGCGGAACACTGAAGCTTTCTTT. Amino acid sequence: CASSILTRDRGRNTEAFF.